This TCR beta chain was observed in a study of shared clonotypes between healthy human individuals. V dropped 10 bases and J dropped 1 base, with 13 bases sitting between them. Germline loops: CDR1 MNHEY, CDR2 SVGAGI. This CDR3 is built from 13 residues. Concerning this clone: Its antigen is not identified.

Profiled with immunoSEQ multiplex PCR; TCRdb holds only in-frame clones, not every one. Of about 1 million clones listed, about 74% are singletons. Study-level results: Generation probabilities of non-shared clonotypes were lower (relative to those shared by all four donors).

The sequence came from a man in his late teens or twenties in good health. Specimen: memory CD4+ T cells sorted from blood. Subset meaning: CD45RA-negative fraction. The rearrangement joins TRBV6-5 to TRBJ1-1, with D maybe TRBD1 (5 bases). The CDR3 bases are TGTGCCACCTTTCGCCAGGGGAACACTGAAGCTTTCTTT. Translation gives CATFRQGNTEAFF.